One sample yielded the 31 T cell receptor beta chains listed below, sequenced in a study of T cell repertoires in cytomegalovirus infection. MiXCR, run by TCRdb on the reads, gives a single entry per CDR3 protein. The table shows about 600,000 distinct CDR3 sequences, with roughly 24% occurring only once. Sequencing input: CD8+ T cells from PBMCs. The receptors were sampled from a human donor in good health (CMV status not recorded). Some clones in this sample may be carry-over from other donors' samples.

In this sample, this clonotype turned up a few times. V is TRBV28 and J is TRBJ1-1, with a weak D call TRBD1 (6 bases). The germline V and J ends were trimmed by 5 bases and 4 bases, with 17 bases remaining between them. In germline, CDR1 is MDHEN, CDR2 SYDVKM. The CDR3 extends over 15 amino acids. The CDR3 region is CASSLLQGGGTEAFF. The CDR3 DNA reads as TGTGCCAGCAGTCTCCTACAGGGTGGGGGCACTGAAGCTTTCTTT.

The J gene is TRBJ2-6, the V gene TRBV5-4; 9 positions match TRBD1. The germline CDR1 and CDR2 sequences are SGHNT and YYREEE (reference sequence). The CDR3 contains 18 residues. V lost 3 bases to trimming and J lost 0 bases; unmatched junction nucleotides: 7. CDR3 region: CASSSRDRDSSGANVLTF. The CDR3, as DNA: TGTGCCAGCAGCTCCCGGGACAGGGATTCCTCTGGGGCCAACGTCCTGACTTTC. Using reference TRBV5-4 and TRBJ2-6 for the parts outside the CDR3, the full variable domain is ETGVTQSPTHLIKTRGQQVTLRCSSQSGHNTVSWYQQALGQGPQFIFQYYREEENGRGNFPPRFSGLQFPNYSSELNVNALELDDSALYLCASSSRDRDSSGANVLTFGAGSRLTVL.

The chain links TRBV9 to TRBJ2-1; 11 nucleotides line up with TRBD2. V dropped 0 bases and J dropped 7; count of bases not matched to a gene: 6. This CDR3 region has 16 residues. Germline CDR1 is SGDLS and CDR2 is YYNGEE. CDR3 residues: CASSVALAGGRNEQFF. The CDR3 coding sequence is TGTGCCAGCAGCGTAGCTTTAGCGGGGGGGCGGAATGAGCAGTTCTTC.

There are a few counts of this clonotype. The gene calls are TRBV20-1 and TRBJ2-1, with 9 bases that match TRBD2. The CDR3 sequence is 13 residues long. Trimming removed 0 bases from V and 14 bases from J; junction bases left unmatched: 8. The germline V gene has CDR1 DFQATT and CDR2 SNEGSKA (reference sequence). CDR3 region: CSARDTSGGTEFF. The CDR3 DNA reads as TGCAGTGCTAGAGATACGAGCGGGGGGACGGAGTTCTTC.

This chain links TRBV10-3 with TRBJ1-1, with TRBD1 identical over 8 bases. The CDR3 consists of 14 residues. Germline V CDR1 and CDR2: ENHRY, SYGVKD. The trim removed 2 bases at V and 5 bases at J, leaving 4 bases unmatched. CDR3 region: CAISEIHRGTEAFF. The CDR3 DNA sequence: TGTGCCATCAGTGAGATCCACAGGGGGACTGAAGCTTTCTTT.

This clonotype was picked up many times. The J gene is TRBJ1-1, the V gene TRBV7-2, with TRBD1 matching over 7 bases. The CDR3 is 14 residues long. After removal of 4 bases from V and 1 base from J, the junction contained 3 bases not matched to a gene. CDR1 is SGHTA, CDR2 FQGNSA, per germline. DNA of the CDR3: TGTGCCAGCAGCTCGGACAGGCGGAACACTGAAGCTTTCTTT. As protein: CASSSDRRNTEAFF.

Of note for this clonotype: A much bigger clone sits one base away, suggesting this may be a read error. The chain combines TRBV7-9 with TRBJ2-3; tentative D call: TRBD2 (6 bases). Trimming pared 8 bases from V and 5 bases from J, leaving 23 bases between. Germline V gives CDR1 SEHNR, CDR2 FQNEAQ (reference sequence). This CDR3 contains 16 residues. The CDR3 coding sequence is TGTGCCAGCCGCTCACCGACCGGGAGTGAGAGAGATACGCAGTATTTT. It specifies CASRSPTGSERDTQYF. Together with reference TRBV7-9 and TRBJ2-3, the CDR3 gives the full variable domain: DTGVSQNPRHKITKRGQNVTFRCDPISEHNRLYWYRQTLGQGPEFLTYFQNEAQLEKSRLLSDRFSAERPKGSFSTLEIQRTEQGDSAMYLCASRSPTGSERDTQYFGPGTRLTVL.

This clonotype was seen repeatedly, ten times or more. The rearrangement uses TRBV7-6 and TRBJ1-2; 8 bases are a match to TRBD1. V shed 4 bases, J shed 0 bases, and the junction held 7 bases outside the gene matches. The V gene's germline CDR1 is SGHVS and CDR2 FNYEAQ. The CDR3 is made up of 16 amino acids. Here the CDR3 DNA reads TGTGCCAGCAGCTCTGCCGGGACAGGAACTAACTATGGCTACACCTTC. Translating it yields CASSSAGTGTNYGYTF.

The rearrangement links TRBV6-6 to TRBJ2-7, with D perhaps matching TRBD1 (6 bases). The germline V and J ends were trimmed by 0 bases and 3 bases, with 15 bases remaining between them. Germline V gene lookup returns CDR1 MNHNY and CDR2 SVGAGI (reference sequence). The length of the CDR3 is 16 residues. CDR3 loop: CASSYSRDTVIYEQYV. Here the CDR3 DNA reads TGTGCCAGCAGTTACTCGAGGGACACCGTTATCTACGAGCAGTACGTC.

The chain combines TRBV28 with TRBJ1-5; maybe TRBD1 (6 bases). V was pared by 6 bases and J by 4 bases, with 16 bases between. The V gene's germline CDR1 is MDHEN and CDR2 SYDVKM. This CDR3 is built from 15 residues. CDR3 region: CASRPDRFWNQPQHF. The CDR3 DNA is TGTGCCAGCAGACCCGACAGGTTTTGGAATCAGCCCCAGCATTTT.

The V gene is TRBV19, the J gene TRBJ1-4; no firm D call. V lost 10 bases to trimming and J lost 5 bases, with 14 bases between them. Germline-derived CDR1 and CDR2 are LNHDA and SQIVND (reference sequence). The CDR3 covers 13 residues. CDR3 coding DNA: TGTGCCACCCGGACTCTGGAAAATGAAAAACTGTTTTTT. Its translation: CATRTLENEKLFF.

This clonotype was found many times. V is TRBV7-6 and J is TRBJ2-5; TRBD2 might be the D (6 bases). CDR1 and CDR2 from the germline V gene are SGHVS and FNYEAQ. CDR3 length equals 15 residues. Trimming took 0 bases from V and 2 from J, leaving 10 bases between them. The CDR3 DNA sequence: TGTGCCAGCAGCTTAGCGCGGGGAGCACAAGAGACCCAGTACTTC. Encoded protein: CASSLARGAQETQYF.

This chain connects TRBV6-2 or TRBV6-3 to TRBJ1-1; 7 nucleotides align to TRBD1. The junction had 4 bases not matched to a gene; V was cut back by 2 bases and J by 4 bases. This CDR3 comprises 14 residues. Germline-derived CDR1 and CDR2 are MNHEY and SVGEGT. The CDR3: CASSYAGQITEAFF. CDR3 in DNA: TGTGCCAGCAGTTACGCGGGACAGATCACTGAAGCTTTCTTT.

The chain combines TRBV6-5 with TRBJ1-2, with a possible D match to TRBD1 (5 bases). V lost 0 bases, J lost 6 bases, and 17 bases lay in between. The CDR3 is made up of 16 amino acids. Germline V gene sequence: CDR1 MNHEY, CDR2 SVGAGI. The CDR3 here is CASSYSIRELGDGYTF. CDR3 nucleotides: TGTGCCAGCAGTTACTCGATTCGGGAATTGGGGGATGGCTACACCTTC.

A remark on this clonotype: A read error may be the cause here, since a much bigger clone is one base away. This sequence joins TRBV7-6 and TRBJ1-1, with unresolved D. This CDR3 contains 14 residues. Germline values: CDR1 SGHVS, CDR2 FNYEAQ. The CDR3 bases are TGTGGCAGCAGCTTAGAGCCAGAAAACACTGAAGCTTTCTTT. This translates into CGSSLEPENTEAFF. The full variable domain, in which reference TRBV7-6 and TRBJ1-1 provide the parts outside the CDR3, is GAGVSQSPRYKVTKRGQDVALRCDPISGHVSLYWYRQALGQGPEFLTYFNYEAQQDKSGLPNDRFSAERPEGSISTLTIQRTEQRDSAMYRCGSSLEPENTEAFFGQGTRLTVV.

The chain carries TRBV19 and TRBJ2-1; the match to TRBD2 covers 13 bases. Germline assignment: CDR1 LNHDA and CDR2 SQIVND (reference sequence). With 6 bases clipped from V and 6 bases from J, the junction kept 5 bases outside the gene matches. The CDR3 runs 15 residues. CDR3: CASSTLAGGPNEQFF. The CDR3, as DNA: TGTGCCAGTAGCACACTAGCGGGGGGGCCCAATGAGCAGTTCTTC.

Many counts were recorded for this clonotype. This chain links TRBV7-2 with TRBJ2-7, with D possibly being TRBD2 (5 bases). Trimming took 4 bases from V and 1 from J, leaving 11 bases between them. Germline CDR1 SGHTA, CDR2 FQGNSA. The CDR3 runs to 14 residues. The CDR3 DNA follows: TGTGCCAGCAGCTCCACGGCGGGTTCCTACGAGCAGTACGTC. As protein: CASSSTAGSYEQYV.

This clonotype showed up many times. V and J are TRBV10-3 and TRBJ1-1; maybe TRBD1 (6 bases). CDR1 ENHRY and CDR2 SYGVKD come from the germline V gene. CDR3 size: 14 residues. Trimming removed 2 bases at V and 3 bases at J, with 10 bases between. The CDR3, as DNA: TGTGCCATCAGTGAGAGGACAGCCCACACTGAAGCTTTCTTT. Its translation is CAISERTAHTEAFF.

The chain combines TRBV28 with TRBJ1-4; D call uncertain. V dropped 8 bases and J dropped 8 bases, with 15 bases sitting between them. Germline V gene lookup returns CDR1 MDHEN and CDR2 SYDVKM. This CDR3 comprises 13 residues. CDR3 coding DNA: TGTGCCAGCGAGGACGGCCTGAGGGAAAAACTGTTTTTT. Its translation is CASEDGLREKLFF.

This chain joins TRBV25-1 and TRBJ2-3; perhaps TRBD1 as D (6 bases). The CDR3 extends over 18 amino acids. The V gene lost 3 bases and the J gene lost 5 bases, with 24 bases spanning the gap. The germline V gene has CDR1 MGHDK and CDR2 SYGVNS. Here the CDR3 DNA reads TGTGCCAGCAGTGACCCCATCCTGACAGGCCTCCGGGGAGATACGCAGTATTTT. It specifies CASSDPILTGLRGDTQYF.

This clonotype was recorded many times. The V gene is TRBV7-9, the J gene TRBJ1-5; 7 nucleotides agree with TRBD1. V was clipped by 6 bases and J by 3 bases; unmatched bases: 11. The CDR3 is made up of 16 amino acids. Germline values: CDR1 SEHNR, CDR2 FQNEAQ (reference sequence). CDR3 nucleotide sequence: TGTGCCAGCAGTTTATCCAGGACAGGTACCAATCAGCCCCAGCATTTT. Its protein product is CASSLSRTGTNQPQHF.

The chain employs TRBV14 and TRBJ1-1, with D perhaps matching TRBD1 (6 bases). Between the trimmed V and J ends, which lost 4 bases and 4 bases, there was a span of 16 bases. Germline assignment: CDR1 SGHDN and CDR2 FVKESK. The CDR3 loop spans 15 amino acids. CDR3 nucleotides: TGTGCCAGCAGCCCTTCGGGGCGGGGGGCCACTGAAGCTTTCTTT. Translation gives CASSPSGRGATEAFF.

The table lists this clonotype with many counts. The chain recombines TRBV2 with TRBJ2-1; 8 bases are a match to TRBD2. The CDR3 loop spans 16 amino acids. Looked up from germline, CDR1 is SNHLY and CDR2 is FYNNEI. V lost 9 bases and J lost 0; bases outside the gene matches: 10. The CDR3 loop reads CASITKRGSSYNEQFF. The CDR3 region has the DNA TGTGCCAGTATAACTAAGCGGGGGAGCTCCTACAATGAGCAGTTCTTC.

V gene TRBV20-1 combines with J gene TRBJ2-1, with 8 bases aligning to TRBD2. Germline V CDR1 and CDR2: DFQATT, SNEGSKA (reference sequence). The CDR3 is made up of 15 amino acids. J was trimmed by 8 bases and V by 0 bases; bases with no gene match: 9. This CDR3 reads CSARDRYGGADEQFF. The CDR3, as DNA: TGCAGTGCTAGAGATCGCTACGGGGGGGCCGATGAGCAGTTCTTC.

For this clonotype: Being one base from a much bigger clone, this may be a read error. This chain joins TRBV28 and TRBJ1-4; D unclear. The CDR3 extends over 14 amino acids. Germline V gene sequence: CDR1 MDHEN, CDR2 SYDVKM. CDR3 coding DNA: TGTGTCAGCAGTGGGCCGGGATCTAATGAAAAACTGTTTTTT. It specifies CVSSGPGSNEKLFF.

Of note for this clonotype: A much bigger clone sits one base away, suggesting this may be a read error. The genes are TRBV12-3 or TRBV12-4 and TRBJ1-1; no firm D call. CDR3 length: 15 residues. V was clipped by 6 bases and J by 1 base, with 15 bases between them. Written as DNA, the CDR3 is TGTGCCAGCAGCTTGAACCAGACGGGGAACACTGAAGCTTTCTTT. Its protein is CASSLNQTGNTEAFF.

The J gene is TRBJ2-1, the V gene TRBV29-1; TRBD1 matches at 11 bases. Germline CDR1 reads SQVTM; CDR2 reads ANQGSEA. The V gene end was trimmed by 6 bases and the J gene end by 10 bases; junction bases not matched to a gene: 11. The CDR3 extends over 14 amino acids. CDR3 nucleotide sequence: TGCAGCGTCGGGGACGGACAGGGGGCTAGAGAGCAGTTCTTC. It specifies CSVGDGQGAREQFF.

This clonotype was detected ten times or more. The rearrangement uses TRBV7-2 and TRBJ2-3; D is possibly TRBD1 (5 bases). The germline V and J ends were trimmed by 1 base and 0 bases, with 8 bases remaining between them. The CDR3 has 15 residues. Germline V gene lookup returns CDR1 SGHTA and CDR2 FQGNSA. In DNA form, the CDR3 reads TGTGCCAGCAGCTTAGAACAGGCTAGCACAGATACGCAGTATTTT. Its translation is CASSLEQASTDTQYF. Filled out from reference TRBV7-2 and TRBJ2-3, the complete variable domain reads GAGVSQSPSNKVTEKGKDVELRCDPISGHTALYWYRQSLGQGLEFLIYFQGNSAPDKSGLPSDRFSAERTGGSVSTLTIQRTQQEDSAVYLCASSLEQASTDTQYFGPGTRLTVL.

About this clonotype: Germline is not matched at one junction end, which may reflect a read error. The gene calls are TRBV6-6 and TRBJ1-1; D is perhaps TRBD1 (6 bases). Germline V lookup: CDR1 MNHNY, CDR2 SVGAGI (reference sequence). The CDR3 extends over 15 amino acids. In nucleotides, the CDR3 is TGTACCAGCAGTTACTCGCCACAGGGCAACACTGAAGCTTTCTTT. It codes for CTSSYSPQGNTEAFF.

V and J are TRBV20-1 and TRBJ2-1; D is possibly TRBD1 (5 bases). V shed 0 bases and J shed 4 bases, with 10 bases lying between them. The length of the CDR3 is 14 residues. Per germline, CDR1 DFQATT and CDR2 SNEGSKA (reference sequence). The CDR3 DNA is TGCAGTGCTAGAGAGGCAGGGCTATACAATGAGCAGTTCTTC. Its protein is CSAREAGLYNEQFF.

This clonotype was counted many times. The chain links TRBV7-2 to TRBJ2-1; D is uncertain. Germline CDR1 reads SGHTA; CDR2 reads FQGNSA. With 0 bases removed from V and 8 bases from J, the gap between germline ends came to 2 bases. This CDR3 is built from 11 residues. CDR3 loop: CASSLAHEQFF. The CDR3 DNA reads TGTGCCAGCAGCTTAGCGCATGAGCAGTTCTTC.